These 15 T cell receptor beta chains originate from one sample sequenced in a study of spatial heterogeneity in lung cancer (dated by TCRdb to the late 2010s). Explained via the paper, the time point label denotes: sample taken at primary tumor resection. Without any cell sorting, TCR sequencing was performed on whole RNA extracted either from tumor and nontumor lung tissue or from cryopreserved PBMC samples. Libraries came from 5' RACE. Instrument on record: NextSeq 500. TCRdb's own reprocessing of the public reads used fastp at Q25 and MiXCR and kept productive beta chains. Here each entry gathers all rows of one CDR3 protein and keeps the most common genes and DNA. In all, the sample holds some 7,000 distinct CDR3 sequences, and less than 20% of those were seen once. Of the sample, more than 15% is held by the ten largest clones. This material consisted of PBMCs, taken at surgery. These receptors originate from a female donor with early-stage non-small cell lung cancer.

The rearrangement links TRBV7-9 to TRBJ2-1, with TRBD1 matching over 8 bases. The germline gives CDR1 SEHNR, CDR2 FQNEAQ (reference sequence). V dropped 2 bases and J dropped 10; count of bases not matched to a gene: 13. The CDR3 is made up of 16 amino acids. CDR3 sequence: CASSLRIGQGGEEQFF. The CDR3 DNA is TGTGCCAGCAGCTTAAGGATTGGACAGGGAGGCGAGGAGCAGTTCTTC.

V is TRBV6-5 and J is TRBJ2-1; tentatively, D is TRBD2 (7 bases). V lost 7 bases, J lost 8 bases, and 27 bases lay in between. The CDR3 spans 17 residues. Germline CDR1 reads MNHEY; CDR2 reads SVGAGI. CDR3 in DNA: TGTGCCAGCACCACAGGGACTAAGCCCTCGAAAGTGCATGAGCAGTTCTTC. Protein: CASTTGTKPSKVHEQFF.

This clonotype was detected a few times. The rearrangement joins TRBV4-1 to TRBJ2-1; TRBD2 aligns across 10 bases. V was clipped by 4 bases and J by 6 bases; unmatched bases: 12. This CDR3 contains 17 residues. The germline V gene has CDR1 MGHRA and CDR2 YSYEKL. This chain's CDR3 is CASSLGPSGSLGNEQFF. The CDR3 DNA is TGCGCCAGCAGCCTGGGGCCTAGCGGGAGTTTGGGCAATGAGCAGTTCTTC.

By sample fraction, this clonotype is medium-sized. The rearrangement uses TRBV5-1 and TRBJ2-1; D gene uncertain. This CDR3 spans 13 amino acids. The germline CDR1 and CDR2 sequences are SGHRS and YFSETQ. Trimming removed 8 bases at V and 7 bases at J, with 16 bases between. The CDR3 DNA is TGCGCCAGTATAGGGATATTTGGAAATGAGCAGTTCTTC. Protein sequence: CASIGIFGNEQFF. Combining the CDR3 with reference TRBV5-1 and TRBJ2-1 gives the whole variable domain KAGVTQTPRYLIKTRGQQVTLSCSPISGHRSVSWYQQTPGQGLQFLFEYFSETQRNKGNFPGRFSGRQFSNSRSEMNVSTLELGDSALYLCASIGIFGNEQFFGPGTRLTVL.

In this sample, this clonotype is medium-sized. In nucleotides, the CDR3 is TGCGCCAGCAGCCCAGGGACAGGGAGATACGAGCAGTACTTC. Translated: CASSPGTGRYEQYF. The rearrangement links TRBV5-1 to TRBJ2-7; TRBD1 matches 9 bases. CDR3 length equals 14 residues. V lost 4 bases and J lost 4; bases outside the gene matches: 6. Germline loops: CDR1 SGHRS, CDR2 YFSETQ.

V usage is TRBV6-2 or TRBV6-3 and J usage is TRBJ2-7; 7 bases align to TRBD1. V lost 6 bases and J lost 2; bases outside the gene matches: 7. Germline-derived CDR1 and CDR2 are MNHEY and SVGEGT. The CDR3 runs to 14 residues. CDR3 DNA: TGTGCCAGCAGAGACTCAGGGGGAACCTACGAGCAGTACTTC. Protein: CASRDSGGTYEQYF.

This clonotype showed up just once. The rearrangement joins TRBV4-2 to TRBJ1-2, with a weak D call TRBD1 (5 bases). Germline CDR1 is LGHNA and CDR2 is YNFKEQ. The CDR3 totals 14 residues. Trimming removed 0 bases at V and 6 bases at J, with 11 bases between. The CDR3 here is CASSQDSTVDGYTF. CDR3 bases: TGTGCCAGCAGCCAAGATTCGACAGTGGATGGCTACACCTTC.

Notes on this clonotype: The germline gene is not matched at one end of the junction; a read error may be the cause. This chain joins TRBV7-7 and TRBJ2-2, with 11 bases matching TRBD1. The CDR3 covers 15 residues. Germline CDR1 reads SSHAT; CDR2 reads FNYEAQ (reference sequence). In DNA, the CDR3 is TGTGCTAGCAGCTGGGGGACAGGGGGATCCGGGGAGCTGTTTTTT. Encoded protein: CASSWGTGGSGELFF.

In this sample, this clonotype turned up a few times. The gene calls are TRBV12-3 or TRBV12-4 and TRBJ2-3; 8 bases fit TRBD2. The CDR3 has 16 amino acids. Losses at the gene ends were 0 bases for V and 0 bases for J; bases not matched to a gene: 2. As DNA, the CDR3 is TGTGCCAGCAGTTTAGCGGCTAGCGGGAGCACAGATACGCAGTATTTT. Translated, it gives CASSLAASGSTDTQYF.

V usage is TRBV9 and J usage is TRBJ1-2; D gene unclear. This CDR3 is 14 amino acids long. Trimming cost V 1 base and J 5 bases, with 12 bases left between them. CDR1 and CDR2 from the germline V gene are SGDLS and YYNGEE. The CDR3 protein is CASSVRTGVYGYTF. The CDR3 DNA follows: TGTGCCAGCAGCGTACGCACGGGCGTTTATGGCTACACCTTC.

The chain links TRBV9 to TRBJ2-5; D is uncertain. Germline V gives CDR1 SGDLS, CDR2 YYNGEE. V shed 4 bases and J shed 1 base, with 17 bases lying between them. CDR3 length equals 16 residues. The CDR3 reads CASSTSLSITQETQYF. The CDR3 coding sequence is TGTGCCAGCAGCACATCCCTCTCGATTACCCAAGAGACCCAGTACTTC. Complete variable domain (other parts from reference TRBV9 and TRBJ2-5): DSGVTQTPKHLITATGQRVTLRCSPRSGDLSVYWYQQSLDQGLQFLIQYYNGEERAKGNILERFSAQQFPDLHSELNLSSLELGDSALYFCASSTSLSITQETQYFGPGTRLLVL.

The chain has TRBV7-3 and TRBJ2-2; the D is unclear. The CDR3 length is 12 residues. Germline CDR1 and CDR2: SGHTA and FQGTGA. With 4 bases removed from V and 7 bases from J, the gap between germline ends came to 7 bases. In DNA form, the CDR3 reads TGTGCCAGCAGCTCCCAAGTCGGGGAGCTGTTTTTT. The encoded protein is CASSSQVGELFF.

This clonotype was recorded at least ten times. The J gene is TRBJ2-7, the V gene TRBV5-5; D remains unclear. Germline CDR1 and CDR2: SGHKS and YYEKEE (reference sequence). Trimming took off 0 bases at V and 4 bases at J, with 11 bases between the two ends. This CDR3 region has 14 residues. The CDR3 coding sequence is TGTGCCAGCAGCTTGGAAAGGGTGGAGTACGAGCAGTACTTC. It yields the protein CASSLERVEYEQYF.

The chain is built from TRBV5-8 and TRBJ2-3; D unclear. Trimming shortened V by 4 bases and J by 0 bases, and 12 bases separated the two germline ends. Germline assignment: CDR1 SGHTS and CDR2 YDEGEE. The CDR3 is 15 residues long. CDR3 residues: CASSPPTLSTDTQYF. The CDR3, as DNA: TGTGCCAGCAGCCCACCAACCCTGAGCACAGATACGCAGTATTTT.

This clonotype has ten or more counts. The chain links TRBV12-3 or TRBV12-4 to TRBJ1-2; no clear D. The germline V and J ends were trimmed by 1 base and 6 bases, with 9 bases remaining between them. This CDR3 comprises 13 residues. Here the CDR3 reads CASSLGGSDGYTF. The DNA for the CDR3 is TGTGCCAGCAGTTTAGGGGGATCTGATGGCTACACCTTC.